The 8 T cell receptor beta chains given below trace back to one sample, sequenced in a study of cytomegalovirus exposure and HLA in healthy donors. 13 Jbeta primers and 60 Vbeta primers were used for the PCR. TCRdb's copy holds only in-frame clones and misses some; the assay was immunoSEQ multiplex PCR. This table holds 100,000 to 120,000 clones, about four fifths found once. The material sequenced was PBMCs. The receptors stem from a woman aged 60-75 years in good health and CMV-seropositive.

The V gene is TRBV6-1, the J gene TRBJ1-4; D call uncertain. V gave up 2 bases and J gave up 2 bases, with 9 bases separating them. This CDR3 has 15 residues. Germline CDR1 MNHNS, CDR2 SASEGT. The CDR3: CASSEFGSTNEKLFF. The CDR3, as DNA: TGTGCCAGCAGTGAATTTGGCTCTACTAATGAAAAACTGTTTTTT.

The V and J genes are TRBV13 and TRBJ2-3; 9 bases align to TRBD2. Trimming at V came to 5 bases and at J to 4 bases, leaving 4 bases not matched to a gene. Germline V gene lookup returns CDR1 PRHDT and CDR2 FYEKMQ (reference sequence). The CDR3 is 14 amino acids. The chain's CDR3 is CASSLGLAADTQYF. The CDR3 DNA follows: TGTGCCAGCAGCCTGGGACTAGCAGCAGATACGCAGTATTTT.

The V call is TRBV6-1, the J call TRBJ1-1; 8 bases agree with TRBD1. V lost 6 bases, J lost 7 bases, and 7 bases stayed unmatched. This CDR3 is built from 13 residues. From germline, CDR1 is MNHNS and CDR2 SASEGT. CDR3 protein: CASSRFGTGEAFF. The CDR3 nucleotides are TGTGCCAGCAGCCGATTTGGGACAGGTGAAGCTTTCTTT.

This chain links TRBV7-9 with TRBJ1-2, with D tentatively TRBD1 (6 bases). V lost 1 base and J lost 7, with 10 bases in between. Germline CDR1 is SEHNR and CDR2 is FQNEAQ (reference sequence). The CDR3 loop spans 13 amino acids. DNA for the CDR3: TGTGCCAGCAGCTTAGAACAGGGTGGTGGCTACACCTTC. Translated: CASSLEQGGGYTF. Supplemented by reference TRBV7-9 and TRBJ1-2, the full variable domain reads DTGVSQNPRHKITKRGQNVTFRCDPISEHNRLYWYRQTLGQGPEFLTYFQNEAQLEKSRLLSDRFSAERPKGSFSTLEIQRTEQGDSAMYLCASSLEQGGGYTFGSGTRLTVV.

The chain carries TRBV4-2 and TRBJ2-1, with D tentatively TRBD2 (5 bases). The CDR3 is 16 amino acids. Trimming left V 4 bases short and J 4 bases short, with 17 bases between. Germline V gives CDR1 LGHNA, CDR2 YNFKEQ. CDR3 residues: CASSREDGLPYNEQFF. CDR3 nucleotide sequence: TGTGCCAGCAGCCGAGAAGATGGACTGCCTTACAATGAGCAGTTCTTC.

The chain has TRBV5-4 and TRBJ2-2, with D possibly being TRBD1 (6 bases). V lost 2 bases and J 6 bases, leaving 8 bases between the germline ends. CDR3 size: 13 residues. Germline CDR1 and CDR2: SGHNT and YYREEE (reference sequence). The CDR3, as DNA: TGTGCCAGCAGCTTCTCAGGGGCCGGGGAGCTGTTTTTT. Encoded protein: CASSFSGAGELFF.

The CDR3 spells CASSFRGGTEAFF. The CDR3, as DNA: TGTGCCAGCAGCTTCAGGGGCGGCACTGAAGCTTTCTTT. The chain recombines TRBV14 with TRBJ1-1; a weak D match, TRBD1 (6 bases). Germline CDR1 and CDR2: SGHDN and FVKESK. This CDR3 is 13 amino acids long. Trimming took 5 bases from V and 4 from J, leaving 11 bases between them.

About this clone: One end of the junction does not line up with germline, which may come from a read error. The chain uses TRBV7-9 and TRBJ1-2; the D is unclear. This CDR3 region has 16 residues. Germline values: CDR1 SEHNR, CDR2 FQNEAQ (reference sequence). The CDR3: CSSSLSDGLTNYGYTF. The CDR3 nucleotides are TGTTCCAGCAGCTTAAGTGACGGACTGACTAACTATGGCTACACCTTC. The full variable domain, its missing parts supplied by reference TRBV7-9 and TRBJ1-2, is DTGVSQNPRHKITKRGQNVTFRCDPISEHNRLYWYRQTLGQGPEFLTYFQNEAQLEKSRLLSDRFSAERPKGSFSTLEIQRTEQGDSAMYLCSSSLSDGLTNYGYTFGSGTRLTVV.